This TCR beta chain was sequenced during a study of blood T cells in healthy people across ages. A second PCR of roughly 7 to 11 cycles used a sample-barcoded 5' primer and a J-beta primer mix. Each CDR3 protein gets one entry after TCRdb re-called the 5' RACE reads with MiXCR. The sample consists of about 1.7 million distinct CDR3 sequences, 28% of them appearing once. The clonotype comes from a woman aged 30 to 39 in good health. The sample consisted of blood.

The CDR3 region is CASSLSGPKNIQYF. In DNA, the CDR3 is TGTGCCAGCAGTCTCAGTGGCCCCAAAAACATTCAGTACTTC. The gene calls are TRBV28 and TRBJ2-4; D not resolved. The CDR3 length is 14 residues. V dropped 5 bases and J dropped 2 bases, with 10 bases sitting between them. Germline loops: CDR1 MDHEN, CDR2 SYDVKM.